This T cell receptor (beta chain) originates from a study of blood T cell repertoires in COVID-19. Study as a whole: Acute-phase and convalescent COVID-19 samples originated in the United States, Italy and Spain. The analysed material was cDNA or gDNA that came from T cells, B-cell-depleted T cells, or PBMCs.

This CDR3 is 13 amino acids long. V lost 10 bases, J lost 4 bases, and 7 bases stayed unmatched. The germline CDR1 and CDR2 sequences are SNHLY and FYNNEI. How the authors handled the data: Nucleated cell number was recorded as an estimate derived from reference gene primer amplification. Measured with immunoSEQ multiplex PCR; TCRdb has only the in-frame clones, and not every one. D and trimming were read from the DNA, whereas the V and J calls and clone size are those reported in that table. This sample carries approximately 94,000 clones, 88% of them seen once, and the ten largest clones take around 4.5%.

Sequencing was carried out using peripheral blood. The chain couples TRBV2 to TRBJ2-3; 8 bases are a match to TRBD2. This clonotype was obtained from a woman at least 80 years old with active COVID-19. DNA for the CDR3: TGTGCCACCAATAGCGGGAACGCAGATACGCAGTATTTT. It encodes CATNSGNADTQYF. Combining the CDR3 with reference TRBV2 and TRBJ2-3 gives the whole variable domain EPEVTQTPSHQVTQMGQEVILRCVPISNHLYFYWYRQILGQKVEFLVSFYNNEISEKSEIFDDQFSVERPDGSNFTLKIRSTKLEDSAMYFCATNSGNADTQYFGPGTRLTVL.